This T cell receptor (beta chain) was obtained from a study of human T cells and chemical hapten exposure. Study as a whole: There were per-sample TCR yield variations, arising mainly from small pooled library volume differences. Whole-study results and caveats: TCRs whose frequency exceeded 1 in 1000 remained the same following DPC sensitization.

The library put unique molecular identifiers onto individual cDNA molecules. Source study methods: There were a median of around 100,000 TCRs per sample, with a range from about 23,224 to 750,000. TCRdb fed the 5' RACE reads into MiXCR, producing one record per CDR3 protein. The V and J calls were determined by TCRdb, not by the authors. The sample shows approximately 140,000 distinct CDR3 sequences, roughly 4% of them seen only once. Total RNA extraction was carried out from unfractionated whole blood. This CDR3 is 14 amino acids long. V lost 7 bases to trimming and J lost 10 bases; unmatched junction nucleotides: 12. Per germline, CDR1 ENHRY and CDR2 SYGVKD. This clonotype showed up many times. Its antigen is undetermined.

The sequence was obtained from a female donor in good health. The chain combines TRBV10-3 with TRBJ2-4; TRBD1 agrees at 8 bases. DNA for the CDR3: TGTGCCATCACCGCGGACAGGGATTCTGGGATTCAGTACTTC. It is translated as CAITADRDSGIQYF.